A selection of T cell receptor beta chains follows, all from one sample in a study of graft-versus-host responses after intestinal transplantation. Their specific antigens are unknown. TCRdb's copy holds only in-frame clones and misses some; the assay was immunoSEQ multiplex PCR. The profile shows about 88,000 clones, 80% to 95% of them singletons. The sample consisted of unstimulated CD4+ T cells sorted from spleen or lymph node cells, taken before intestinal transplant. These receptors came from a human donor who received an intestinal transplant. Each CDR3 is given with its conserved first and last residue. The order of the fields is D gene, J gene, clone size, V gene, CDR3 protein, CDR3 DNA. A D gene is named only where the DNA matches it firmly. Clone size is stated in some rows and not others, as once, few, many or a class when expanded.

d_call: NA; j_call: TRBJ1-3; clone_size: NA; v_call: TRBV6-1; cdr3_aa: CASRVYSTGNTIYF; cdr3_nt: TGTGCCAGCAGGGTTTACTCGACTGGAAACACCATATATTTT
d_call: NA; j_call: TRBJ1-1; clone_size: NA; v_call: TRBV29-1; cdr3_aa: CSVGAGAPNTEAFF; cdr3_nt: TGCAGCGTTGGGGCAGGGGCCCCAAACACTGAAGCTTTCTTT
d_call: NA; j_call: TRBJ2-5; clone_size: NA; v_call: TRBV5-1; cdr3_aa: CASSLAIGTGSGGTQYF; cdr3_nt: TGCGCCAGCAGCTTGGCTATTGGGACCGGCTCGGGCGGGACCCAGTACTTC
d_call: NA; j_call: TRBJ2-3; clone_size: few; v_call: TRBV2; cdr3_aa: CASSVQGKGTDTQYF; cdr3_nt: TGTGCCAGCAGTGTACAGGGAAAAGGCACAGATACGCAGTATTTT
d_call: NA; j_call: TRBJ1-4; clone_size: NA; v_call: TRBV27; cdr3_aa: CASSLGHGRTNEKLFF; cdr3_nt: TGTGCCAGCAGTCTGGGACACGGACGAACTAATGAAAAACTGTTTTTT
d_call: TRBD2; j_call: TRBJ2-3; clone_size: NA; v_call: TRBV9; cdr3_aa: CASSVDLAETDTQYF; cdr3_nt: TGTGCCAGCAGCGTAGACCTAGCGGAAACAGATACGCAGTATTTT
d_call: NA; j_call: TRBJ1-5; clone_size: NA; v_call: TRBV5-4; cdr3_aa: CASSLFRDTQHF; cdr3_nt: TGTGCCAGCAGCTTGTTCCGAGACACCCAGCATTTT
d_call: NA; j_call: TRBJ1-5; clone_size: NA; v_call: TRBV2; cdr3_aa: CASRHDRRNQPQHF; cdr3_nt: TGTGCCAGCAGACACGACAGGAGGAATCAGCCCCAGCATTTT
d_call: TRBD2; j_call: TRBJ2-2; clone_size: once; v_call: TRBV5-1; cdr3_aa: CASSPTSGRTGELFF; cdr3_nt: TGCGCCAGCAGCCCAACTAGCGGGAGAACCGGGGAGCTGTTTTTT
d_call: NA; j_call: TRBJ1-2; clone_size: NA; v_call: TRBV4-1; cdr3_aa: CASSQAPTGARNYGYTF; cdr3_nt: TGCGCCAGCAGCCAAGCCCCAACGGGGGCGCGTAACTATGGCTACACCTTC
d_call: TRBD1; j_call: TRBJ1-6; clone_size: once; v_call: TRBV6-5; cdr3_aa: CASSYAQGSGNSPLHF; cdr3_nt: TGTGCCAGCAGTTACGCACAGGGGAGTGGCAATTCACCCCTCCACTTT
d_call: NA; j_call: TRBJ1-1; clone_size: NA; v_call: TRBV9; cdr3_aa: CASSPRIRENTEAFF; cdr3_nt: TGTGCCAGCAGCCCCCGCATCAGGGAGAACACTGAAGCTTTCTTT
d_call: NA; j_call: TRBJ1-4; clone_size: NA; v_call: TRBV7-9; cdr3_aa: CASSLVGPQITGAERLFF; cdr3_nt: TGTGCCAGCAGCTTAGTTGGGCCCCAGATAACTGGAGCCGAAAGACTGTTTTTT
d_call: TRBD1; j_call: TRBJ1-1; clone_size: NA; v_call: TRBV19; cdr3_aa: CASRIRTGGEDTEAFF; cdr3_nt: TGTGCCAGTCGAATCCGGACAGGGGGAGAGGACACTGAAGCTTTCTTT
d_call: TRBD2; j_call: TRBJ2-7; clone_size: NA; v_call: TRBV6-5; cdr3_aa: CASSYSRREYYEQYF; cdr3_nt: TGTGCCAGCAGTTACTCGAGGCGGGAGTACTACGAGCAGTACTTC
d_call: TRBD2; j_call: TRBJ2-3; clone_size: NA; v_call: TRBV7-9; cdr3_aa: CASSLSSGRAGTDTQYF; cdr3_nt: TGTGCCAGCAGCTTGAGTAGCGGGAGGGCGGGCACAGATACGCAGTATTTT
d_call: NA; j_call: TRBJ2-7; clone_size: NA; v_call: TRBV28; cdr3_aa: CASSFPGIGSYEQYF; cdr3_nt: TGTGCCAGCAGTTTTCCGGGGATTGGCTCCTACGAGCAGTACTTC
d_call: NA; j_call: TRBJ2-7; clone_size: once; v_call: TRBV11-2; cdr3_aa: CASSLETGPYEQYF; cdr3_nt: TGTGCCAGCAGCTTAGAAACGGGCCCCTACGAGCAGTACTTC
d_call: NA; j_call: TRBJ2-1; clone_size: once; v_call: TRBV29-1; cdr3_aa: CSVEGSYNEQFF; cdr3_nt: TGCAGCGTTGAAGGCTCCTACAATGAGCAGTTCTTC
d_call: TRBD2; j_call: TRBJ2-1; clone_size: NA; v_call: TRBV5-1; cdr3_aa: CASSWGGSSGIYNEQFF; cdr3_nt: TGCGCCAGCAGCTGGGGAGGGTCTAGCGGGATCTACAATGAGCAGTTCTTC
d_call: NA; j_call: TRBJ1-5; clone_size: NA; v_call: TRBV7-9; cdr3_aa: CASSGSLNQPQHF; cdr3_nt: TGTGCCAGCAGCGGCAGCCTTAATCAGCCCCAGCATTTT
d_call: TRBD1; j_call: TRBJ1-1; clone_size: NA; v_call: TRBV7-2; cdr3_aa: CASSLDSWTGVSNTEAFF; cdr3_nt: TGTGCCAGCAGCTTAGATTCTTGGACAGGGGTGTCGAACACTGAAGCTTTCTTT
d_call: TRBD2; j_call: TRBJ2-1; clone_size: once; v_call: TRBV4-2; cdr3_aa: CASSHTRGTSRRGSYNEQFF; cdr3_nt: TGTGCCAGCAGCCATACTAGGGGGACTAGCAGACGAGGCTCCTACAATGAGCAGTTCTTC
d_call: TRBD2; j_call: TRBJ2-3; clone_size: NA; v_call: TRBV18; cdr3_aa: CASSPGLARTDTQYF; cdr3_nt: TGTGCCAGCTCACCGGGACTAGCGAGGACAGATACGCAGTATTTT
d_call: TRBD1; j_call: TRBJ2-6; clone_size: NA; v_call: TRBV27; cdr3_aa: CASSYDRAGANVLTF; cdr3_nt: TGTGCCAGCAGTTACGACAGGGCTGGGGCCAACGTCCTGACTTTC
d_call: NA; j_call: TRBJ2-7; clone_size: NA; v_call: TRBV12-5; cdr3_aa: CASAINYEQYF; cdr3_nt: TGTGCTAGTGCCATCAACTACGAGCAGTACTTC
d_call: NA; j_call: TRBJ1-1; clone_size: NA; v_call: TRBV19; cdr3_aa: CASSDRYNTEAFF; cdr3_nt: TGTGCCAGTAGCGACAGGTATAACACTGAAGCTTTCTTT
d_call: TRBD2; j_call: TRBJ2-7; clone_size: NA; v_call: TRBV6-5; cdr3_aa: CASSYGTSGYEQYF; cdr3_nt: TGTGCCAGCAGTTACGGTACTAGCGGCTACGAGCAGTACTTC
d_call: TRBD1; j_call: TRBJ2-7; clone_size: NA; v_call: TRBV7-2; cdr3_aa: CASSTGGSFSYEQYF; cdr3_nt: TGTGCCAGCAGCACAGGGGGCTCTTTCTCCTACGAGCAGTACTTC
d_call: TRBD1; j_call: TRBJ2-2; clone_size: once; v_call: TRBV7-9; cdr3_aa: CASSIPTGMNTGELFF; cdr3_nt: TGTGCCAGCAGCATACCGACAGGGATGAACACCGGGGAGCTGTTTTTT
d_call: TRBD1; j_call: TRBJ1-5; clone_size: NA; v_call: TRBV2; cdr3_aa: CASSEAGTGGGQPQHF; cdr3_nt: TGTGCCAGCAGTGAAGCCGGGACAGGGGGCGGTCAGCCCCAGCATTTT
d_call: TRBD2; j_call: TRBJ2-7; clone_size: NA; v_call: TRBV28; cdr3_aa: CASSLSGTRSGEQYF; cdr3_nt: TGTGCCAGCAGTTTAAGCGGGACTAGGTCTGGCGAGCAGTACTTC
d_call: NA; j_call: TRBJ1-2; clone_size: NA; v_call: TRBV5-1; cdr3_aa: CASSLTATYAYGYTF; cdr3_nt: TGCGCCAGCAGCTTAACAGCAACCTACGCCTATGGCTACACCTTC
d_call: TRBD2; j_call: TRBJ2-7; clone_size: NA; v_call: TRBV19; cdr3_aa: CASSKAGGFYEQYF; cdr3_nt: TGTGCCAGTAGTAAGGCGGGAGGGTTCTACGAGCAGTACTTC
d_call: TRBD2; j_call: TRBJ2-7; clone_size: NA; v_call: TRBV10-3; cdr3_aa: CAISESLAGGIAEQYF; cdr3_nt: TGTGCCATCAGTGAGTCGCTAGCGGGAGGTATCGCCGAGCAGTACTTC
d_call: NA; j_call: TRBJ2-3; clone_size: NA; v_call: TRBV5-6; cdr3_aa: CASSLTISKATDTQYF; cdr3_nt: TGTGCCAGCAGCTTGACGATTAGTAAGGCCACAGATACGCAGTATTTT